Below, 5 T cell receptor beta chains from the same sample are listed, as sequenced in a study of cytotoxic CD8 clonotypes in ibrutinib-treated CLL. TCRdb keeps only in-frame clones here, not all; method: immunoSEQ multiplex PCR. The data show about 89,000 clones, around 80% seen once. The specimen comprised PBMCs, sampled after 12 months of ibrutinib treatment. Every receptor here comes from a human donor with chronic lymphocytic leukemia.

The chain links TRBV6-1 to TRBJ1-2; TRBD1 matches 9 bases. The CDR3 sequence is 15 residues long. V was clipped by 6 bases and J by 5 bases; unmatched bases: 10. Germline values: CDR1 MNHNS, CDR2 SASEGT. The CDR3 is CASSAAQGADYGYTF. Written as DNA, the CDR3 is TGTGCCAGCAGCGCCGCACAGGGGGCAGATTATGGCTACACCTTC.

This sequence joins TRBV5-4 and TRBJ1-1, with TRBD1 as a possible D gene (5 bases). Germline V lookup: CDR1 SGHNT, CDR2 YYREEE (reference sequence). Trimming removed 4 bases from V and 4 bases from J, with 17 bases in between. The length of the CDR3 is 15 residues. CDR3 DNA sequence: TGTGCCAGCAGCCGCCGGGGCCGAGCACCCACTGAAGCTTTCTTT. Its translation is CASSRRGRAPTEAFF.

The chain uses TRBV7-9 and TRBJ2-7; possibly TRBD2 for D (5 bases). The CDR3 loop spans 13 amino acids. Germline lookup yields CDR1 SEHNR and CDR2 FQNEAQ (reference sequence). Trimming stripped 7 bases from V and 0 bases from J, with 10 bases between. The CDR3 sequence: CASMLRGSYEQYF. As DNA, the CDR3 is TGTGCCAGCATGTTACGGGGCTCCTACGAGCAGTACTTC.

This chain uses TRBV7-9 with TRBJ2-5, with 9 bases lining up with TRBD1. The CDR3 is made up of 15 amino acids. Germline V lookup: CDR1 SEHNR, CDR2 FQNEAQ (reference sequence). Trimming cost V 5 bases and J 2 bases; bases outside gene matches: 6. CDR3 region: CASSPLGQGQETQYF. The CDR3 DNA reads TGTGCCAGCAGCCCACTCGGACAGGGGCAAGAGACCCAGTACTTC.

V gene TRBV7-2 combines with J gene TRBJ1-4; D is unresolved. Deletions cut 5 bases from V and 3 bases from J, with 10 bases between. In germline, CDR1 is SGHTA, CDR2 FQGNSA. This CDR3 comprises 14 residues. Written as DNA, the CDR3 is TGTGCCAGCAGCCCAGAGAGCGCTAATGAAAAACTGTTTTTT. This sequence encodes CASSPESANEKLFF.